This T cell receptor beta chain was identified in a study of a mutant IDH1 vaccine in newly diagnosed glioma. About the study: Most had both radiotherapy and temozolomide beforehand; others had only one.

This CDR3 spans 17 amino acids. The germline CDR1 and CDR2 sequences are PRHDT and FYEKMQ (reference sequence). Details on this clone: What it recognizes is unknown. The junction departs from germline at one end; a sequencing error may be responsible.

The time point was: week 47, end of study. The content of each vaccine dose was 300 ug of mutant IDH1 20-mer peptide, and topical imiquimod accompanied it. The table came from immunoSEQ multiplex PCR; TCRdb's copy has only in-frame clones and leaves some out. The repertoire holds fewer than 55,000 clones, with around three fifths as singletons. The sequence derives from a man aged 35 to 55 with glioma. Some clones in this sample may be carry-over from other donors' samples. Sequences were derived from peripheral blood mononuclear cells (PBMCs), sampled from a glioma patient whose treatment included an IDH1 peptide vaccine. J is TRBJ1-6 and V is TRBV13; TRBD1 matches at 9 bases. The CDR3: CASSLGQGRGNNSPLHF. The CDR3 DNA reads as TGTGCCAGCAGTTTAGGACAGGGGAGAGGGAATAATTCACCCCTCCACTTT.